These 31 T cell receptor beta chains came from one sample sequenced in a study of metastatic and nonmetastatic thyroid tumors. From the PCR reads, TCRdb re-called clones with MiXCR. In the table there are some 32,000 clones, 20% of which are singletons. All patients were treatment-naive before thyroid surgery. Sequenced material: blood. These receptors were taken from a female donor with papillary thyroid cancer or a benign thyroid nodule (not recorded which). Some clones in this sample may be carry-over from other donors' samples.

This clone was detected many times. The chain recombines TRBV19 with TRBJ1-3; D ambiguous. V was pared by 10 bases and J by 0 bases, with 10 bases between. From germline, CDR1 is LNHDA and CDR2 SQIVND (reference sequence). CDR3 size: 13 residues. CDR3: CAISEISGNTIYF. The CDR3 bases are TGTGCCATTTCAGAGATCTCTGGAAACACCATATATTTT.

This clone was recorded a few times. This chain joins TRBV6-2 or TRBV6-3 and TRBJ2-3, with D tentatively TRBD2 (5 bases). The CDR3 is 13 amino acids. V was pared by 4 bases and J by 2 bases, with 7 bases between. Per germline, CDR1 MNHEY and CDR2 SVGEGT. In DNA form, the CDR3 reads TGTGCCAGCAGTTCGACTAACACAGATACGCAGTATTTT. Protein product: CASSSTNTDTQYF.

This clone was picked up many times. The chain carries TRBV5-1 and TRBJ1-1; D remains ambiguous. Trimming pared 3 bases from V and 5 bases from J, leaving 14 bases between. CDR1 and CDR2 from the germline V gene are SGHRS and YFSETQ. The CDR3 totals 14 residues. The CDR3 reads CASSSFDGVTEAFF. In nucleotides, the CDR3 is TGCGCCAGCAGCTCCTTCGATGGGGTAACTGAAGCTTTCTTT.

This clone was seen repeatedly, ten times or more. The J gene is TRBJ2-6, the V gene TRBV15; D gene ambiguous. This CDR3 region has 16 residues. Trimming cost V 0 bases and J 1 base, with 7 bases left between them. The germline gives CDR1 LNHNV, CDR2 YYDKDF (reference sequence). CDR3 sequence reads: CATSRDVGSGANVLTF. CDR3 nucleotide sequence: TGTGCCACCAGCAGAGACGTGGGATCTGGGGCCAACGTCCTGACTTTC.

This clone has at least ten counts. J is TRBJ2-7 and V is TRBV20-1; 13 bases line up with TRBD2. The V and J ends lost 4 bases and 4 bases, in that order; junction bases with no gene match: 7. CDR1 is DFQATT, CDR2 SNEGSKA, per germline (reference sequence). This CDR3 is built from 15 residues. The CDR3 DNA reads as TGCAGTGCTACATCCGGGACTAGCGGGACGTACGAGCAGTACTTC. It encodes CSATSGTSGTYEQYF.

J is TRBJ2-7 and V is TRBV6-1; D is perhaps TRBD1 (6 bases). With 7 bases removed from V and 6 bases from J, the gap between germline ends came to 10 bases. Germline CDR1 and CDR2: MNHNS and SASEGT. The CDR3 covers 11 residues. The CDR3 region has the DNA TGTGCCAGCACCCGAGGGGGCGAGCAGTACTTC. Translated: CASTRGGEQYF.

This clone was picked up many times. This chain connects TRBV12-3 or TRBV12-4 to TRBJ1-1; 8 bases are shared with TRBD1. The ends lost 4 bases at V and 1 base at J; junction bases unmatched: 2. The CDR3 has 14 residues. The CDR3 loop reads CASSSGTGNTEAFF. The DNA for the CDR3 is TGTGCCAGCAGTTCCGGGACAGGGAACACTGAAGCTTTCTTT.

This clone ranks as medium-sized. This chain links TRBV13 with TRBJ1-2; 7 bases match TRBD1. This CDR3 is built from 14 residues. Trimming took 4 bases from V and 7 from J; bases not matched to a gene: 9. Germline assignment: CDR1 PRHDT and CDR2 FYEKMQ (reference sequence). CDR3 nucleotides: TGTGCCAGCAGCTCGGAGACAGGGAGCCCTGGCTACACCTTC. Translating gives CASSSETGSPGYTF.

This clone was counted at least ten times. The V call is TRBV6-5, the J call TRBJ2-7; the D gene could be TRBD1 or TRBD2 (5 bases each). The CDR3 consists of 13 residues. Germline loops: CDR1 MNHEY, CDR2 SVGAGI. With 2 bases removed from V and 2 bases from J, the gap between germline ends came to 7 bases. The CDR3 here is CASSYQGAYEQYF. The DNA of the CDR3 is TGTGCCAGCAGTTACCAGGGAGCCTACGAGCAGTACTTC.

Ten or more counts support this clone. The V gene is TRBV7-9, the J gene TRBJ1-1, with D unclear. V lost 2 bases to trimming and J lost 3 bases, with 13 bases between them. Germline CDR1 reads SEHNR; CDR2 reads FQNEAQ (reference sequence). The CDR3 totals 15 residues. The CDR3 DNA reads as TGTGCCAGCAGCTTATACCCAATCGGGGACACTGAAGCTTTCTTT. Encoded protein: CASSLYPIGDTEAFF.

This clone has ten or more counts. The chain combines TRBV9 with TRBJ2-1; 8 bases map to TRBD2. CDR3 length: 14 amino acids. The germline V gene encodes CDR1 SGDLS and CDR2 YYNGEE. The V segment lost 0 bases and the J segment 13 bases; nucleotides outside the gene matches: 9. The CDR3 loop is CASSVEFLAGGQFF. Here the CDR3 DNA reads TGTGCCAGCAGCGTAGAGTTCCTAGCGGGCGGACAGTTCTTC.

There are many counts of this clone. The chain is built from TRBV5-1 and TRBJ2-5, with no clear D. V was cut by 4 bases and J by 0 bases, with 7 bases left in between. The germline V gene has CDR1 SGHRS and CDR2 YFSETQ. CDR3 size: 13 residues. The CDR3 DNA reads as TGCGCCAGCAGCACTGGTCACCAAGAGACCCAGTACTTC. Translation: CASSTGHQETQYF.

The chain has TRBV6-1 and TRBJ2-3; D remains ambiguous. With 1 base removed from V and 14 bases from J, the gap between germline ends came to 4 bases. CDR3 size: 9 residues. Per germline, CDR1 MNHNS and CDR2 SASEGT. The CDR3 region has the DNA TGTGCCAGCAGTGAAGTTGGGTATTTT. This codes for CASSEVGYF.

This clone is labeled medium-sized (0.01 to 0.1%). V is TRBV12-3 or TRBV12-4 and J is TRBJ1-6, with 8 bases lining up with TRBD1. The CDR3 totals 14 residues. The V gene end was trimmed by 3 bases and the J gene end by 11 bases; junction bases not matched to a gene: 6. CDR3 sequence: CASSLGTGLAPLHF. CDR3 nucleotide sequence: TGTGCCAGCAGTTTGGGGACAGGATTGGCACCCCTCCACTTT.

This clone was picked up a small number of times. The chain couples TRBV19 to TRBJ1-1; tentative D call: TRBD1 (5 bases). Deletions cut 5 bases from V and 4 bases from J, with 8 bases between. Germline CDR1 and CDR2: LNHDA and SQIVND (reference sequence). The CDR3 runs to 12 residues. This CDR3 is CASSGGITEAFF. The CDR3 DNA follows: TGTGCCAGTAGTGGGGGAATCACTGAAGCTTTCTTT.

J is TRBJ2-5 and V is TRBV6-5; maybe TRBD2 (6 bases). The V gene's germline CDR1 is MNHEY and CDR2 SVGAGI. CDR3 length: 14 residues. Between the trimmed V and J ends, which lost 4 bases and 2 bases, there was a span of 11 bases. In DNA form, the CDR3 reads TGTGCCAGCAGTTCAGAAGGAGGGCAAGAGACCCAGTACTTC. Protein: CASSSEGGQETQYF.

V usage is TRBV7-3 and J usage is TRBJ2-7; 8 bases are a match to TRBD1. CDR1 is SGHTA and CDR2 is FQGTGA in the germline V gene. V dropped 5 bases and J dropped 3; count of bases not matched to a gene: 3. The CDR3 extends over 13 amino acids. The CDR3 DNA is TGTGCCAGCAGCATCGGACAGGGCTACGAGCAGTACTTC. Its protein product is CASSIGQGYEQYF.

Only a few counts were recorded for this clone. The chain combines TRBV27 with TRBJ2-7, with a weak D call TRBD1 (6 bases). The CDR3 runs 14 residues. Germline V gives CDR1 MNHEY, CDR2 SMNVEV (reference sequence). V gave up 2 bases and J gave up 7 bases, with 15 bases separating them. The CDR3 protein is CASSLGQGWAEQYF. The CDR3 region has the DNA TGTGCCAGCAGTTTAGGGCAGGGGTGGGCGGAGCAGTACTTC.

V gene TRBV5-4 combines with J gene TRBJ1-2; 7 bases line up with TRBD1. Germline lookup yields CDR1 SGHNT and CDR2 YYREEE (reference sequence). This CDR3 comprises 14 residues. Trimming at V came to 4 bases and at J to 6 bases, leaving 9 bases not matched to a gene. This CDR3 is CASSRPGQWHGYTF. The CDR3 DNA reads as TGTGCCAGCAGCAGACCGGGACAGTGGCATGGCTACACCTTC.

The sample holds a few counts of this clone. A junction end diverges from the germline sequence, so it may reflect a read error. The chain couples TRBV6-1 to TRBJ2-2, with 7 bases that match TRBD2. The germline gives CDR1 MNHNS, CDR2 SASEGT. This CDR3 comprises 17 residues. CDR3 region: CASSTLSGGRNTRELFF. DNA of the CDR3: TGTGCCAGCAGCACCCTCTCCGGGGGGAGAAACACCAGGGAGCTGTTTTTT.

The table lists this clone with many counts. Other DNA sequences in the sample encode the same CDR3. V is TRBV28 and J is TRBJ1-3, with D uncertain. This CDR3 region has 11 residues. Per germline, CDR1 MDHEN and CDR2 SYDVKM. The CDR3 DNA sequence: TGTGCACATCGCTCTGGAAACACCATATATTTT. It codes for CAHRSGNTIYF.

The chain couples TRBV7-2 to TRBJ2-2, with a weak D call TRBD2 (5 bases). This CDR3 has 14 amino acids. The germline CDR1 and CDR2 sequences are SGHTA and FQGNSA. Trimming left V 0 bases short and J 7 bases short, with 9 bases between. CDR3 coding DNA: TGTGCCAGCAGCTTAGCGAGCGGTCACGGGGAGCTGTTTTTT. This gives the protein CASSLASGHGELFF.

Regarding this clone: This CDR3 fails to terminate in the conserved phenylalanine or tryptophan, so it likely reflects a read error. The chain links TRBV11-2 to TRBJ2-7; 13 bases line up with TRBD2. Germline V gene sequence: CDR1 SGHAT, CDR2 FQNNGV. The CDR3 sequence is 16 residues long. Losses at the gene ends were 3 bases for V and 2 bases for J; bases not matched to a gene: 4. Here the CDR3 reads CASSFTSGGGPYEQYI. CDR3 sequence (DNA): TGTGCCAGCAGCTTTACTAGCGGGGGGGGTCCCTACGAGCAGTACATC.

This clone was seen many times. This chain connects TRBV29-1 to TRBJ2-7; 7 positions match TRBD1. Losses at the gene ends were 7 bases for V and 5 bases for J; bases not matched to a gene: 14. The CDR3 is 14 amino acids. Germline CDR1 is SQVTM and CDR2 is ANQGSEA. The CDR3 region is CSALVGSGGDEQYF. CDR3 nucleotide sequence: TGCAGCGCTCTGGTCGGGTCAGGGGGAGACGAGCAGTACTTC.

This clone is classed as medium-sized (0.01 to 0.1%). J is TRBJ1-2 and V is TRBV6-1; 7 bases align to TRBD1. Unmatched junction bases numbered 9, after V lost 1 base and J lost 7 bases. In germline, CDR1 is MNHNS, CDR2 SASEGT. The CDR3 contains 15 residues. The CDR3 loop is CASSEVRGHPSGYTF. CDR3 in DNA: TGTGCCAGCAGTGAAGTGAGGGGGCACCCCTCTGGCTACACCTTC.

This clone rates as medium-sized (0.01 to 0.1%). This rearrangement joins TRBV13 to TRBJ2-2; D unresolved. CDR3 length equals 15 residues. V gave up 0 bases and J gave up 0 bases, with 5 bases separating them. Per the germline V gene, CDR1 is PRHDT and CDR2 is FYEKMQ (reference sequence). DNA of the CDR3: TGTGCCAGCAGCTTAGGGACTGCGAACACCGGGGAGCTGTTTTTT. As protein: CASSLGTANTGELFF.

This clone is labeled medium-sized. V is TRBV12-3 or TRBV12-4 and J is TRBJ1-6; 8 bases are a match to TRBD1. CDR3 length equals 15 residues. V shed 2 bases and J 11 bases; nucleotides not matched to a gene: 8. CDR3 amino acids: CASSLLGQGMTPLHF. The CDR3 nucleotides read TGTGCCAGCAGTTTACTCGGACAGGGTATGACACCCCTCCACTTT.

Many counts were recorded for this clone. The chain links TRBV6-1 to TRBJ2-1; TRBD2 matches at 9 bases. This CDR3 has 15 residues. J gave up 3 bases and V 4 bases, and 4 bases lay outside the gene matches. Germline V gene data show CDR1 as MNHNS and CDR2 as SASEGT. CDR3 DNA: TGTGCCAGCAGTGCCATAGCGGGAGACTACAATGAGCAGTTCTTC. The encoded protein is CASSAIAGDYNEQFF.

This clone was observed at least ten times. Here the CDR3 reads CASSQEGARDTQYF. The CDR3 DNA reads as TGTGCCAGCAGCCAGGAAGGGGCGAGAGATACGCAGTATTTT. The genes are TRBV3-1 and TRBJ2-3; D possibly corresponds to TRBD1 (5 bases). Germline V gene lookup returns CDR1 LGHDT and CDR2 YNNKEL (reference sequence). The V gene lost 3 bases and the J gene lost 5 bases, with 12 bases spanning the gap. CDR3 length: 14 amino acids.

This clone was observed at least ten times. This chain uses TRBV14 with TRBJ1-4; 7 bases map to TRBD1. Germline V CDR1 and CDR2: SGHDN, FVKESK. CDR3 length: 16 residues. J lost 4 bases, V lost 3 bases, and 8 bases had no gene match. DNA of the CDR3: TGTGCCAGCAGCCAGGACCGGGACAGATATAATGAAAAACTGTTTTTT. Encoded protein: CASSQDRDRYNEKLFF.

This clone was seen repeatedly, ten times or more. V is TRBV30 and J is TRBJ2-1; TRBD2 matches 11 bases. The CDR3 is made up of 17 amino acids. The V and J ends lost 2 bases and 4 bases, in that order; junction bases with no gene match: 10. The germline gives CDR1 GTSNPN, CDR2 SVGIG (reference sequence). CDR3 in amino acids: CAWSWLAGGQEYNEQFF. The CDR3 coding sequence is TGTGCCTGGAGTTGGCTAGCGGGGGGCCAGGAGTACAATGAGCAGTTCTTC.